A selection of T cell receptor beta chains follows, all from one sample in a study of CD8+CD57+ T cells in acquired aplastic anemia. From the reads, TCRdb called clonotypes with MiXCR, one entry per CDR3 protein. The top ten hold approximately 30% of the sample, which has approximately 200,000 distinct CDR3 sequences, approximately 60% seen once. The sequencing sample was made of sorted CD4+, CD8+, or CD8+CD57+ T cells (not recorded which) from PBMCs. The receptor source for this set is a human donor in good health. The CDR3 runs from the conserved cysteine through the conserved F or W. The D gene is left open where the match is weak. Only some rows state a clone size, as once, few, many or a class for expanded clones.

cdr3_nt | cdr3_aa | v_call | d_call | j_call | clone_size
TGTTCTCCCCGAACAGCTTTCTTT | CSPRTAFF | TRBV14 | NA | TRBJ1-1 | NA
TGTGCCAGCAGTGAACTCTATAATTCACCCCTCCACTTT | CASSELYNSPLHF | TRBV25-1 | NA | TRBJ1-6 | NA
TGTGCCAGCAGTTCTCGGACAGAGTACGAGCAGTACTTC | CASSSRTEYEQYF | TRBV12-3/TRBV12-4 | NA | TRBJ2-7 | NA
TGTGCCAGGGAGGGGGGCTACACCGGGGAGCTGTTTTTT | CAREGGYTGELFF | TRBV2 | NA | TRBJ2-2 | NA
TGTGCCACCAGTGATCCGGGTGACAGGGGACGGCGAGGGCAGTACTTC | CATSDPGDRGRRGQYF | TRBV24-1 | TRBD1 | TRBJ2-7 | NA
TGTGCCAGCAGCTTAGGGACAAACTACGAGCAGTACTTC | CASSLGTNYEQYF | TRBV13 | NA | TRBJ2-7 | NA
TGCAGTGCTAGGGAGGACAGAAACTTAAATCAGCCCCAGCATTTT | CSAREDRNLNQPQHF | TRBV20-1 | NA | TRBJ1-5 | many
TGTGCCAGCAGTGCCGCGGGAGGCACCGGGGAGCTGTTTTTT | CASSAAGGTGELFF | TRBV25-1 | TRBD2 | TRBJ2-2 | many
TGCGCCAGTAGGACTTCTACAGGGTACGAGCAGTACTTC | CASRTSTGYEQYF | TRBV5-1 | NA | TRBJ2-7 | NA
TGCAGTGCTCTCGGGATTCAAGGGAACACTGAAGCTTTCTTT | CSALGIQGNTEAFF | TRBV20-1 | NA | TRBJ1-1 | NA
TGTGCCAGCAGCATAACTAGCGGGGGGGGGACCTCCTACGAGCAGTACTTC | CASSITSGGGTSYEQYF | TRBV9 | TRBD2 | TRBJ2-7 | many
TGCGCCAGCAGCTATAGCGGGGGGGCCTTTGAGTACGAGCAGTACTTC | CASSYSGGAFEYEQYF | TRBV5-1 | TRBD2 | TRBJ2-7 | many
TGCAGCGTTGTCGATCCGGCTATCAGCACAGATACGCAGTATTTT | CSVVDPAISTDTQYF | TRBV29-1 | NA | TRBJ2-3 | many
TGTGCCAGCAGCTTAGTGGTAGGTGGCACAGATACGCAGTATTTT | CASSLVVGGTDTQYF | TRBV7-2 | NA | TRBJ2-3 | NA
TGTGCCAGCAGTGAAAACCGAGAAGAGACCCAGTACTTC | CASSENREETQYF | TRBV2 | NA | TRBJ2-5 | NA
TGTGCCAGCAGGGAATCGGCGAGCTCCTATAATTCACCCCTCCACTTT | CASRESASSYNSPLHF | TRBV25-1 | NA | TRBJ1-6 | once
TGCAGTGCTAGAAGGTCTAGCGGGCAAGAGACCCAGTACTTC | CSARRSSGQETQYF | TRBV20-1 | TRBD2 | TRBJ2-5 | NA
TGTGCCAGCAGCCAAGATTGGTCAGTCGGAAACACCATATATTTT | CASSQDWSVGNTIYF | TRBV3-1 | NA | TRBJ1-3 | NA
TGCAGTGCTGCTGGGACAGCGCACTCCTACGAGCAGTACTTC | CSAAGTAHSYEQYF | TRBV20-1 | TRBD1 | TRBJ2-7 | NA
TGCGCCAGCAGCCAAGACACTCGGCAGAGATATAATTCACCCCTCCACTTT | CASSQDTRQRYNSPLHF | TRBV4-1 | NA | TRBJ1-6 | NA
TGTGCCAGCAGGCCAACAGGGGACGACTATGGCTACACCTTC | CASRPTGDDYGYTF | TRBV5-4 | TRBD1 | TRBJ1-2 | NA
TGTGCCACCCTCTTGGGACAGGGTGGATCCTATGAGCAGTTCTTC | CATLLGQGGSYEQFF | TRBV10-3 | TRBD1 | TRBJ2-1 | many
TGCGCCAGCAGTTGGCGGAGGACGGGTGCAACTAATGAAAAACTGTTTTTT | CASSWRRTGATNEKLFF | TRBV5-1 | NA | TRBJ1-4 | NA
TGCGCCAGCACTGCCGGGACTCCTGAAGCTTTCTTT | CASTAGTPEAFF | TRBV10-2 | NA | TRBJ1-1 | once
TGCGCCAGCAGCCAAGTCGGGGATGAGCAGTTCTTC | CASSQVGDEQFF | TRBV4-1 | NA | TRBJ2-1 | many
TGTGCCAGTAGTACTAGCGGGGGCCGGGGAGAGACCCAGTACTTC | CASSTSGGRGETQYF | TRBV7-8 | TRBD2 | TRBJ2-5 | NA
TGTGCCAGCAGCGCCGGGAGGCTGTGCTCTGGAAACACCATATATTTT | CASSAGRLCSGNTIYF | TRBV5-8 | NA | TRBJ1-3 | NA
TGTGCCAGCAGTGCCCCAACAGGGGGCGTCGACTATGGCTACACCTTC | CASSAPTGGVDYGYTF | TRBV2 | TRBD1 | TRBJ1-2 | NA
TGCAGCGTTGTGGGTAGCGGGACGGACACCGGGGAGCTGTTTTTT | CSVVGSGTDTGELFF | TRBV29-1 | TRBD2 | TRBJ2-2 | NA
TGTGCCAGTGGACCCGACACTAGCAATCAGCCCCAGCATTTT | CASGPDTSNQPQHF | TRBV6-6 | NA | TRBJ1-5 | NA
TGTGCCAGCAGTGACTCGCTAGCGGGAGGTAAGGATGAGCAGTTCTTC | CASSDSLAGGKDEQFF | TRBV6-4 | TRBD2 | TRBJ2-1 | many
TGCAGTGCTACCGCGGACAGGGAGGACGGGGGCTACACCTTC | CSATADREDGGYTF | TRBV20-1 | TRBD1 | TRBJ1-2 | NA
TGTGCCAGCAGCCAAGGTTTCGGGCAGGTCACTATGAACACTGAAGCTTTCTTT | CASSQGFGQVTMNTEAFF | TRBV3-1 | NA | TRBJ1-1 | few
TGTGCCAGCAGCTCGATAGCGGGTGGTAATGAGCAGTTCTTC | CASSSIAGGNEQFF | TRBV7-9 | TRBD2 | TRBJ2-1 | many
TGTGCCAGCAGCCAGGGACTAGCGGGGGGAACGGGGAATGAGCAGTTCTTC | CASSQGLAGGTGNEQFF | TRBV7-2 | TRBD2 | TRBJ2-1 | NA
TGTGCCAGCAGTGCGGGACAGGGAGTTTCACCCCTCCACTTT | CASSAGQGVSPLHF | TRBV25-1 | TRBD1 | TRBJ1-6 | NA
TGTGCCAGCAGTGTTTGGGGAGACGTGAGTAATTCACCCCTCCACTTT | CASSVWGDVSNSPLHF | TRBV6-5 | NA | TRBJ1-6 | NA
TGCAGCGTCCAAGGGCCGGGGGGCGGCTACACCTTC | CSVQGPGGGYTF | TRBV29-1 | NA | TRBJ1-2 | NA
TGTGCCACCAGTGATAATTACAATGAGCAGTTCTTC | CATSDNYNEQFF | TRBV24-1 | NA | TRBJ2-1 | many
TGTGCCACCAGCACCGTCGGTCAGGGGGCTTACGAGCAGTACTTC | CATSTVGQGAYEQYF | TRBV15 | TRBD1 | TRBJ2-7 | many
TGCAGTGCTAGCTCAGGGAATCAGCCCCAGCATTTT | CSASSGNQPQHF | TRBV20-1 | NA | TRBJ1-5 | NA
TGCAGCGTTGCAAGGGACGGAAGTAACTATGGCTACACCTTC | CSVARDGSNYGYTF | TRBV29-1 | NA | TRBJ1-2 | once
TGCAGTGCTAGCGGGGGCCACAATGAGCAGTTCTTC | CSASGGHNEQFF | TRBV20-1 | NA | TRBJ2-1 | NA
TGTGCCAGCAGACCGACAGGGGTAGACGAGCAGTACTTC | CASRPTGVDEQYF | TRBV7-6 | TRBD1 | TRBJ2-7 | few
TGTGCCAGCAGCTTGGGTAACTTGCAGGGGAGCAATCAGCCCCAGCATTTT | CASSLGNLQGSNQPQHF | TRBV7-8 | NA | TRBJ1-5 | NA
TGTGCCAGCAGTCCCCCCCTCACCGGGGAGCTGTTTTTC | CASSPPLTGELFF | TRBV12-3/TRBV12-4 | NA | TRBJ2-2 | NA
TGTGCCAGCAGTTACACCGTTACCAACACTGAAGCTTTCTTT | CASSYTVTNTEAFF | TRBV6-5 | NA | TRBJ1-1 | many
TGTGCCAGTTTCACGCACAGGGGTTGGGACACTGAAGCTTTCTTT | CASFTHRGWDTEAFF | TRBV19 | TRBD1 | TRBJ1-1 | NA
TGTGCCAGCAGCGTTGGGGGAAGCTCCTACGAGCAGTACTTC | CASSVGGSSYEQYF | TRBV9 | NA | TRBJ2-7 | many
TGTGCCAGCTCACCAGCGGACGGGGAACTGTTTTTT | CASSPADGELFF | TRBV18 | NA | TRBJ1-4 | NA
TGTGCCACCCAAGCTAATGAAAAACTGTTTTTT | CATQANEKLFF | TRBV24-1 | NA | TRBJ1-4 | NA
TGTGCCAGTAGCCGGACAGGCTATGGCTACACCTTC | CASSRTGYGYTF | TRBV19 | TRBD1 | TRBJ1-2 | NA
TGTGCCAGCAGCTCTACAGGGACCGGGGAGCTGTTTTTT | CASSSTGTGELFF | TRBV7-3 | NA | TRBJ2-2 | NA
TGTGCCAGCAGCTTAGGACGGTCAGGCCCCTACGAGCAGTACTTC | CASSLGRSGPYEQYF | TRBV11-1 | NA | TRBJ2-7 | few
TGTGCCAGCAGCGTAGGAGGGACAGGGTACGCAGATACGCAGTATTTT | CASSVGGTGYADTQYF | TRBV9 | TRBD1 | TRBJ2-3 | NA
TGTGCCATCAGTGGTGGGGACAGGGCGGTCTACGAGCAGTACTTC | CAISGGDRAVYEQYF | TRBV10-3 | TRBD1 | TRBJ2-7 | once
TGTGCCAGCAGCTTAGTCAGGTTGCGGGGGGATGGAGATACGCAGTATTTT | CASSLVRLRGDGDTQYF | TRBV7-3 | TRBD2 | TRBJ2-3 | NA
TGCAGTGCCCTGGAACTAGCGGATAACTACGAGCAGTACTTC | CSALELADNYEQYF | TRBV20-1 | TRBD2 | TRBJ2-7 | many
TGTGCCAGCAGCCAAGGAGACAGGGGTTCCTACGAGCAGTACTTC | CASSQGDRGSYEQYF | TRBV14 | TRBD1 | TRBJ2-7 | NA